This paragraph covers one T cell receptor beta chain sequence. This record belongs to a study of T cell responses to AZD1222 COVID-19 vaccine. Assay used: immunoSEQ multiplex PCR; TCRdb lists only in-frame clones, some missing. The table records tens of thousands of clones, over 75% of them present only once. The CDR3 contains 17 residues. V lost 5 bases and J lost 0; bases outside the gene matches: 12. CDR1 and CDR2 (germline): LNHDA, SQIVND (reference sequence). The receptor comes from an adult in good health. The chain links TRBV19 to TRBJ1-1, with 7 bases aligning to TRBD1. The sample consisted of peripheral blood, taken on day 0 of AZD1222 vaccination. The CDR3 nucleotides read TGTGCCAGTAGTGTGCTAGGGGGCCATATTCTGAACACTGAAGCTTTCTTT. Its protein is CASSVLGGHILNTEAFF.